This T cell receptor beta chain was obtained from a study of regulatory T cells in long-lasting Graves disease. This clonotype was counted between two and nine times. As to time point: newly diagnosed GD, antithyroid drugs for less than 3 months. The authors made the TCR library using RNA they extracted from PBMCs. Through Arm-PCR of CDR3 regions and iRepertoire HTBI primers, TCR beta libraries were built. Using its own MiXCR run on the multiplex PCR reads, TCRdb lists one record per CDR3 protein. The repertoire includes 400,000 to 450,000 distinct CDR3 sequences, about 17% of them detected once, and around a tenth sits in the top ten. Germline V gene lookup returns CDR1 KGHSH and CDR2 LQKENI. This CDR3 is built from 16 residues. J was trimmed by 3 bases and V by 5 bases; bases with no gene match: 7. This sample also appeared in a second study, on T cells in Graves' hyperthyroidism and ophthalmopathy.

J is TRBJ2-2 and V is TRBV18, with 9 bases matching TRBD1. The material sequenced was peripheral blood mononuclear cells (PBMCs), taken at new diagnosis, from a patient treated with antithyroid drugs. The origin of this receptor is a woman in her twenties or thirties with Graves disease. The CDR3 DNA reads as TGTGCCAGCTCATCGGTAGGACAGGGGCACACCGGGGAGCTGTTTTTT. Translated, it gives CASSSVGQGHTGELFF.